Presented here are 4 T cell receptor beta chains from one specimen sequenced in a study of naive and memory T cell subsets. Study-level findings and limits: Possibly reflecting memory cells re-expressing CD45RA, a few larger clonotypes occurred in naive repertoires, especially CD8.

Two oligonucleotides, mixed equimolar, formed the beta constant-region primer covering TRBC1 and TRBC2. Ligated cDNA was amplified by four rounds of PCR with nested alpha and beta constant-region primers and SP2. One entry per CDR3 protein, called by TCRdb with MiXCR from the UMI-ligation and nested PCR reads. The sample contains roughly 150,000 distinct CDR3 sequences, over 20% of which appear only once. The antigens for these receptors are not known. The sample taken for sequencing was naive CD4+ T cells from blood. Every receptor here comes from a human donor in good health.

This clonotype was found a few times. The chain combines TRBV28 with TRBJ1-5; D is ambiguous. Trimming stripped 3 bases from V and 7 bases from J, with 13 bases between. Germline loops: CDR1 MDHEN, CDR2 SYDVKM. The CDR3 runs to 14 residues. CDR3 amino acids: CASSFGESGQPQHF. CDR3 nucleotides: TGTGCCAGCAGTTTTGGGGAATCGGGACAGCCCCAGCATTTT.

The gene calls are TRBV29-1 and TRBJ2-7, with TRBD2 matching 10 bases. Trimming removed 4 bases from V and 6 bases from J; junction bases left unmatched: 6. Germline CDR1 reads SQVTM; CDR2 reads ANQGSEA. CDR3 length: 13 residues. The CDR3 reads CSVGTRLAGEQYF. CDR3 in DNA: TGCAGCGTTGGGACACGACTAGCGGGCGAGCAGTACTTC.

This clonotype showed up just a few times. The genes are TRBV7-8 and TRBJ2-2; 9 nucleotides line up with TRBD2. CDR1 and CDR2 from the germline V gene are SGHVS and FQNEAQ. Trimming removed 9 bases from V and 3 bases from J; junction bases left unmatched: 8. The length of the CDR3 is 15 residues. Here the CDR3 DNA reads TGTGCCAGTAAATTTAGCGGGAGTTACACCGGGGAGCTGTTTTTT. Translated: CASKFSGSYTGELFF.

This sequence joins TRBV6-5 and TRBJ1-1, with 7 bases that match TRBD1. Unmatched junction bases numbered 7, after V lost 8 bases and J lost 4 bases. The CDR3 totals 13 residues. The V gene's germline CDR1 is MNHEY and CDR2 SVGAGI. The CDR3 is CASARQGSTEAFF. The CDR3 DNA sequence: TGTGCCAGCGCCCGACAGGGAAGCACTGAAGCTTTCTTT.